This T cell receptor (beta chain) was obtained from a study of neurological immune-mediated disorders. CDR3 size: 13 residues. Germline V gene sequence: CDR1 KGHSH, CDR2 LQKENI. V shed 6 bases, J shed 1 base, and the junction held 2 bases outside the gene matches. TCRdb re-called the 5' RACE reads through MiXCR, storing one row per CDR3 protein. The sample holds tens of thousands of distinct CDR3 sequences, about 4.9% seen once. The sample consisted of PBMCs. The clonotype was recovered from a young man with multiple sclerosis. The rearrangement joins TRBV18 to TRBJ1-1, with 7 bases fitting TRBD1. The CDR3 loop is CASSRGQNTEAFF. CDR3 bases: TGTGCCAGCTCGAGGGGGCAGAACACTGAAGCTTTCTTT. The variable domain in full, completed from reference TRBV18 and TRBJ1-1, reads NAGVMQNPRHLVRRRGQEARLRCSPMKGHSHVYWYRQLPEEGLKFMVYLQKENIIDESGMPKERFSAEFPKEGPSILRIQQVVRGDSAAYFCASSRGQNTEAFFGQGTRLTVV.